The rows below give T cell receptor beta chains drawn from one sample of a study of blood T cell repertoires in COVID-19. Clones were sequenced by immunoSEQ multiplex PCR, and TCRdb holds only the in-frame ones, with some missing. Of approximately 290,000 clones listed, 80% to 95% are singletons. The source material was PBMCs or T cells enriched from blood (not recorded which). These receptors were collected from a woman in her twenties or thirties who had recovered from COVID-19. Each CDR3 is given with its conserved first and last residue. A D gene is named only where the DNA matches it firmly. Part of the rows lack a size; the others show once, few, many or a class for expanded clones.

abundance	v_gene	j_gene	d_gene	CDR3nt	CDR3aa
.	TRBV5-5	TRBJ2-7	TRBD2	TGTGCCAGCAGCCGGACTAGCGGGTCCTCCTACGAGCAGTACTTC	CASSRTSGSSYEQYF
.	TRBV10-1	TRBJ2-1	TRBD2	TGCGCCAGCAGTGTAGCGGGAGAGCGCTACAATGAGCAGTTCTTC	CASSVAGERYNEQFF
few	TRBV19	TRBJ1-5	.	TGTGCCAGTAGTACAGGGGCTAGCAATCAGCCCCAGCATTTT	CASSTGASNQPQHF
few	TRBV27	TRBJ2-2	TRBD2	TGTGCCAGCAGTTATGCGGGAGGGCCCACCGGGGAGCTGTTTTTT	CASSYAGGPTGELFF
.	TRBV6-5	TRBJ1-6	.	TGTGCCAGCATGCAAACAGGCTATAATTCACCCCTCCACTTT	CASMQTGYNSPLHF
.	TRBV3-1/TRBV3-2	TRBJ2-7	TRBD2	TGTGCCAGCAGCCTTACCGGGACTAGACCCGGCGAGCAGTACTTC	CASSLTGTRPGEQYF
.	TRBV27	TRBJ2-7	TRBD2	TGTGCCAGCAGTCCCATCCTGACTAGCGGGGGGTCCTACGAGCAGTACTTC	CASSPILTSGGSYEQYF
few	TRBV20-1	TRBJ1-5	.	TGCAGTGCTAGTCTGGGCGATTTTAGACCCCAGCATTTT	CSASLGDFRPQHF
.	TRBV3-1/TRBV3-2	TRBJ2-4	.	TGTGCCAGCAGCCAAGCTAGCATCGCGGCCAAAAACATTCAGTACTTC	CASSQASIAAKNIQYF
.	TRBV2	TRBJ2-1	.	TGTGCCAGCAGACTAGCATCCGAGCAGTTCTTC	CASRLASEQFF
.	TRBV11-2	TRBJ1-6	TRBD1	TGTGCCAGCAGCTTACAGGGACAGTCACATAATTCACCCCTCCACTTT	CASSLQGQSHNSPLHF
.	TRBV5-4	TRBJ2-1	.	TGTGCCAGCAGCTTGAATGGCGCAGGGGACATCTTC	CASSLNGAGDIF
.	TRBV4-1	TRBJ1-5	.	TGCGCCAGCAGCCCACAGGACGGCCTCAATCAGCCCCAGCATTTT	CASSPQDGLNQPQHF
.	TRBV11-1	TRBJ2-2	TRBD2	TGTGCCAGCAGCCAATATAGCGGGACCACCGGGGAGCTGTTTTTT	CASSQYSGTTGELFF
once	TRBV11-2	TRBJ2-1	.	TGTGCCAGCAGCTTAGCTTTAGCAGCCTACAATGAGCAGTTCTTC	CASSLALAAYNEQFF
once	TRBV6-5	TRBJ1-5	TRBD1	TGTGCCAGCAGTTACGGAGGGACAGGGAATCAGCCCCAGCATTTT	CASSYGGTGNQPQHF
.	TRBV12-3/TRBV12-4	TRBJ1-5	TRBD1	TGTGCCAGCAGTGGGACAGGAAATCAGCCCCAGCATTTT	CASSGTGNQPQHF
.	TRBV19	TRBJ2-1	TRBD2	TGTGCCAGTAGTATAGGCGGGACTAGCGGGAGCGATGAGCAGTTCTTC	CASSIGGTSGSDEQFF
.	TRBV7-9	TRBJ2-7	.	TGTGCCAGCAGCTTAAACGGGGGTGAATACGAGCAGTACTTC	CASSLNGGEYEQYF
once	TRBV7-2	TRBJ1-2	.	TGTGCCAGCAGCTTTGACGGGGGGCCCTCCTATGGCTACACCTTC	CASSFDGGPSYGYTF
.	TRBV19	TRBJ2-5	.	TGTGCCAGTAGTCCGAGGGATAAAGAGACCCAGTACTTC	CASSPRDKETQYF
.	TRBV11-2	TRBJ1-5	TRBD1	TGTGCCAGCAGCTGGACAGGGAGCAATCAGCCCCAGCATTTT	CASSWTGSNQPQHF
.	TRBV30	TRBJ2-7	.	TGTGCCTGGATGGTAGCCTACGAGCAGTACTTC	CAWMVAYEQYF
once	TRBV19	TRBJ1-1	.	TGTGCCAGTAGTGTTACTGGGGGCATGAACACTGAAGCTTTCTTT	CASSVTGGMNTEAFF
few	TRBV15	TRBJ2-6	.	TGTGCCACCAGCAGACACCATAGCTCTGGGGCCAACGTCCTGACTTTC	CATSRHHSSGANVLTF
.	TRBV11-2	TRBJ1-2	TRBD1	TGTGCCAGCAGGGGGACAGGGCAGAACTATGGCTACACCTTC	CASRGTGQNYGYTF
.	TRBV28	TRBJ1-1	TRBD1	TGTGCCAGCAGCTATCGGGGGACAGGAAGGAACTCTGAAGCTTTCTTT	CASSYRGTGRNSEAFF
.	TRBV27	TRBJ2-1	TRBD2	TGTGCCAGCAGTTCCCCGGGACTAGGGTACAATGAGCAGTTCTTC	CASSSPGLGYNEQFF
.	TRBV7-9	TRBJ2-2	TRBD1	TGTGCCAGCAGCTTCGGGACAGGTGTAAGCGCCGGGGAGCTGTTTTTT	CASSFGTGVSAGELFF
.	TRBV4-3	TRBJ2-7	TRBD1	TGCGCCAGCAGCTCAGGGACAGGGGTATCCTACGAGCAGTACTTC	CASSSGTGVSYEQYF
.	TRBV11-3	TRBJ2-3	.	TGTGCCAGCAGCTTCGGAGGTAAAGATACGCAGTATTTT	CASSFGGKDTQYF
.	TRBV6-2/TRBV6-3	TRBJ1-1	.	TGTGCCAGCAGTTACGGGGGGGCCAACACTGAAGCTTTCTTT	CASSYGGANTEAFF
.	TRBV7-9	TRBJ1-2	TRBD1	TGTGCCAGCAGCCGAGACAGGGGAGACTATGGCTACACCTTC	CASSRDRGDYGYTF
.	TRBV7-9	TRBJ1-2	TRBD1	TGTGCCAGCAGCTTAGGGCAGGGGGACTATGGCTACACCTTC	CASSLGQGDYGYTF
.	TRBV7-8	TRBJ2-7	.	TGTGCCAGCAGCGGAACGGGGGTCTACGAGCAGTACTTC	CASSGTGVYEQYF
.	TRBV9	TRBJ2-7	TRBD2	TGTGCCAGCAGCCCCCTAGCGGGAGGCTCCTACGAGCAGTACTTC	CASSPLAGGSYEQYF
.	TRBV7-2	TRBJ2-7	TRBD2	TGTGCCAGCAGCTTCCAATCCGGACTAGCGGGAGGTCTTTTCTACGAGCAGTACTTC	CASSFQSGLAGGLFYEQYF
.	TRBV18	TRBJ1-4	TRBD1	TGTGCCAGCTCATCCGACAGGGTCACAACTAATGAAAAACTGTTTTTT	CASSSDRVTTNEKLFF
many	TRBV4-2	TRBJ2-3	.	TGTGCCAGCAGCCAATCGGGAGAATCCACAGATACGCAGTATTTT	CASSQSGESTDTQYF